The clone carrying this T cell receptor beta chain showed up just once. Its antigen is unidentified. Sequenced by immunoSEQ multiplex PCR; TCRdb stores in-frame clones only, minus some. Of around 50,000 clones in the sample, 88% were seen once. The length of the CDR3 is 16 residues. The V gene lost 8 bases and the J gene lost 1 base, with 17 bases spanning the gap. The germline gives CDR1 MDHEN, CDR2 SYDVKM. The data are from a study of a mutant IDH1 vaccine in newly diagnosed glioma. Study at large: Vaccination was launched 4-6 weeks after radiotherapy alone, or with temozolomide cycles. Treatment recipients were approximately 62% male and around 40% female, and their mean age was roughly 44 years.

Indicated time point: week 35, safety follow-up. Doses of 300 ug of mutant IDH1 20-mer peptide were given with topical imiquimod. Patients came in for eight vaccinations, in weeks 1, 3, 5, 7, 11, 15, 19 and 23. Donors had new IDH1-mutant astrocytomas of WHO grade 3 or 4 (ATRX-lost). Sequencing used PBMCs, obtained from a glioma patient whose treatment included an IDH1 peptide vaccine. The sequence was collected from a woman in her forties with glioma. The chain links TRBV28 to TRBJ2-2, with D tentatively TRBD1 or TRBD2 (5 bases each). The CDR3 region is CASEPRGPVNTGELFF. The CDR3 DNA reads as TGTGCCAGCGAGCCTCGGGGACCCGTGAACACCGGGGAGCTGTTTTTT.